Here is one TCR beta chain with its context. Its antigen remains unknown. The sample originates from a study of beta chain features in type 1 diabetes. Study results and caveats: Lower insertion and higher deletion counts appeared at VDJ junctions in type 1 diabetes patients. Whether TCRB rearrangement is influenced by HLA type went unresolved here.

Sorted populations all had greater than 95% purity. Reverse transcribing all isolated RNA meant expressed TCRB transcripts were sequenced. Generated by immunoSEQ multiplex PCR, the TCRdb table keeps only in-frame clones and is missing some. The sample carries about 130,000 clones, about 9.2% recorded once. Sequences were obtained from central memory CD4+ T cells from blood. The receptor's source is a man between 18 and 29 years old in good health.

CDR3 loop: CASSLPGTDKEKLFF. In DNA form, the CDR3 reads TGTGCCAGCAGTCTACCGGGGACTGATAAGGAAAAACTGTTTTTT. The chain has TRBV28 and TRBJ1-4; possible D gene TRBD1, 5 bases. CDR3 length equals 15 residues. Trimming pared 5 bases from V and 8 bases from J, leaving 18 bases between. The V gene's germline CDR1 is MDHEN and CDR2 SYDVKM.